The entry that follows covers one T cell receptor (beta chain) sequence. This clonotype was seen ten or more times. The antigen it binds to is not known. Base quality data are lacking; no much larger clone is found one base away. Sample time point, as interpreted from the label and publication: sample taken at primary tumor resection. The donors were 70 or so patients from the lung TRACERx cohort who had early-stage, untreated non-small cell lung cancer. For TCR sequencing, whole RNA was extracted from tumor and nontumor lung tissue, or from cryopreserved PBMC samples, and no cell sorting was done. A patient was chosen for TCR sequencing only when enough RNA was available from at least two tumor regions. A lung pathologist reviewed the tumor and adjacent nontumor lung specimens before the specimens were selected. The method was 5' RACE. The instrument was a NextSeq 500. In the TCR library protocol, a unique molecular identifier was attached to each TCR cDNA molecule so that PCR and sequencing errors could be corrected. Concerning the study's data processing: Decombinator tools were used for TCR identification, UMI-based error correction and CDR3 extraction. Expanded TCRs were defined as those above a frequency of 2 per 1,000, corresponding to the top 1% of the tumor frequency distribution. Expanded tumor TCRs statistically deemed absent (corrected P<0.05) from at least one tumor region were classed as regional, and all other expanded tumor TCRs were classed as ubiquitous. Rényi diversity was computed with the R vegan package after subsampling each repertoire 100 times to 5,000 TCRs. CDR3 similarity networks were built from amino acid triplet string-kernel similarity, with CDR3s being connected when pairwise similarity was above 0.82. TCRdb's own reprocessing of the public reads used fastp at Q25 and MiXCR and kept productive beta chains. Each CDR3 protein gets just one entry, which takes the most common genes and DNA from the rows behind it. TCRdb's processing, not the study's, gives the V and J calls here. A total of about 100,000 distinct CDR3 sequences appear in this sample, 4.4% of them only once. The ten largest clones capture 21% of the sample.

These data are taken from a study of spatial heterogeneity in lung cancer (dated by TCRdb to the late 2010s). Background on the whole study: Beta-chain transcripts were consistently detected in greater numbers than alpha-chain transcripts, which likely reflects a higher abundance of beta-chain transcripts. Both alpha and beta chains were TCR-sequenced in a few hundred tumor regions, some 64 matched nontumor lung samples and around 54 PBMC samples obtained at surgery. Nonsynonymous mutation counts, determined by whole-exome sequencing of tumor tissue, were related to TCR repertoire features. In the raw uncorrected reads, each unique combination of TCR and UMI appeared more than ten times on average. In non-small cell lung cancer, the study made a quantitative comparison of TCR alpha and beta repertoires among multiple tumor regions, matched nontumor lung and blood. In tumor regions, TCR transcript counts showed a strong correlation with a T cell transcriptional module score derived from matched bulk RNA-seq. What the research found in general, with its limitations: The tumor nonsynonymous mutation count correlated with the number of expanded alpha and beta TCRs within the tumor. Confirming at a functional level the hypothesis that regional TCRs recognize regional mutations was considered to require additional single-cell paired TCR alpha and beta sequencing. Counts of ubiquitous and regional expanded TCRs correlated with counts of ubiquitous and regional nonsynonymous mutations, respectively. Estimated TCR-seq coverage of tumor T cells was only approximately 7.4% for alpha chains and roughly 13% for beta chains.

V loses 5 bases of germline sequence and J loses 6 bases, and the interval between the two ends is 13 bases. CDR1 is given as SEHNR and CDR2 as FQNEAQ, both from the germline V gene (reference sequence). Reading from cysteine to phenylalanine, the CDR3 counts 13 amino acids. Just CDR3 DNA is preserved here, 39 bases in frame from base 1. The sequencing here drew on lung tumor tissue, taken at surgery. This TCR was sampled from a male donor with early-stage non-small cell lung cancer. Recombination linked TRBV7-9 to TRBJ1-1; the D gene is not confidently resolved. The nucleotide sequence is TGTGCCAGCAGCCAAACAGTATCCCCTGAAGCTTTCTTT. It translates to CASSQTVSPEAFF.